This TCR beta chain was captured by sequencing in a study of T cells after yellow fever vaccination (dated by TCRdb to between 2017 and 2020). As for the study more broadly: Libraries from fractions with low cell numbers were prepared with the SMART-Seq v4 Ultra Low Input RNA kit. To track T-cell clones before and after primary and booster YFV17D yellow fever vaccination, bulk TCR alpha and beta repertoires were sequenced longitudinally. The cohort comprised two healthy male donors, one aged 18 to 29 and one aged 30 to 39 years. Blood samples were taken at several timepoints before and after primary and secondary immunization, and bulk PBMC replicates and cell subsets were isolated.

TCR cDNA was synthesized by 5'RACE template switching, through which a universal primer site and unique molecular identifiers were introduced. Priming of cDNA synthesis was performed from both the TCR alpha and TCR beta constant segments. Library amplification used two PCR steps, and the second PCR step added sample barcodes and sequencing adapters. Sequencing of libraries was performed on Illumina HiSeq 2500 (2x100 bp) or NovaSeq (2x150 bp). Per the authors' processing: MIGEC was used to demultiplex reads and collapse the reads into UMI consensus sequences, and MiXCR was used for V(D)J alignment. Using edgeR on replicate PBMC samples, clonotypes were called vaccine-responding if FDR was below 0.01 and the log2 fold change was above 5 up to day 15. CD4 or CD8 identity was assigned to each bulk clonotype according to whether the clonotype was present at higher abundance in the sequenced CD4 repertoire or the sequenced CD8 repertoire. TCRdb handled the public reads itself, with Q25 trimming in fastp and clone calling in MiXCR, and kept productive beta chains. CDR3 protein sequences are deduplicated, and each keeps its most common genes and DNA. The V and J calls come from TCRdb's annotation, not from the publication. This sample gives some 400,000 distinct CDR3 sequences in total; around 6.5% of them show up just once. The ten biggest clones cover 15% of the sample.

Broad study findings and their caveats: The secondary T-cell response was found to be weaker but faster than the primary response, with a peak reached on day 5 rather than on day 15. Most clones expanded after primary vaccination (almost 97% of CD4 and roughly 91% of CD8) were re-detected after the booster, suggesting that broad memory maintenance occurred. A small fraction of clonotypes appeared in both the CD4 and CD8 compartments, likely as a result of convergent recombination. Computational filtering was required because FACS-sorted repertoires could contain abundant contaminating clonotypes from the bulk population. The study included only a couple of donors, which limits how far the findings can be generalized.

CDR1 DFQATT and CDR2 SNEGSKA are derived from the germline V gene (reference sequence). Spanning cysteine to phenylalanine, the CDR3 consists of 17 amino acids. The only DNA kept is the CDR3, 51 bases in frame from the first base. Unmatched junction bases come to 8, with V trimmed by 5 bases and J by 0 bases. This clonotype was picked up many times. Its antigen remains unidentified. No qualities accompany the bases; no much larger clone lies one base away. This specimen's treatment or condition label, per the study, means: live attenuated yellow fever vaccine strain. At every blood-draw timepoint, two biological replicates of bulk PBMCs were collected. PBMCs were isolated from peripheral blood using a standard Ficoll-Paque protocol. TriZol was used to extract RNA from bulk PBMCs, CD4 and CD8 fractions, and dextramer-positive and dextramer-negative fractions.

The receptor was derived from a man aged 30 to 45 who received the YFV17D yellow fever vaccine. The sample here was PBMCs, taken 5 days after the yellow fever booster vaccination. The chain is made from TRBV20-1 and TRBJ2-1, with 12 central nucleotides matching TRBD2. CDR3 protein: CSAFGTSGPSSYNEQFF. The DNA sequence reads TGCAGTGCTTTCGGGACTAGCGGGCCGAGCTCCTACAATGAGCAGTTCTTC.